The 19 T cell receptor beta chains given below trace back to one sample, sequenced in a study of CD8 T cells in ankylosing spondylitis. These receptors are not linked to any known antigen. Findings of the study overall: Ankylosing spondylitis blood appeared to carry a characteristic TCR beta motif of 7 or 8 highly homologous variants.

TCRdb re-analysed the 5' RACE reads in MiXCR, keeping a single row per CDR3 protein. The sample lists around 480,000 distinct CDR3 sequences, roughly 15% occurring once. Sequenced: blood, either unsorted or a sorted T cell fraction (not recorded which). The source is a male donor with ankylosing spondylitis.

This clonotype has more than one count but fewer than ten. The junction differs from germline at one of its ends, possibly a read error. V is TRBV7-7 and J is TRBJ2-3, with D uncertain. Germline CDR1 SSHAT, CDR2 FNYEAQ (reference sequence). The CDR3 totals 13 residues. The chain's CDR3 is CASSQSHTDTQYF. DNA of the CDR3: TGTGCTAGCAGTCAAAGCCACACAGATACGCAGTATTTT.

For this clonotype: Sequence at one end of the junction differs from germline and may be a read error. The chain links TRBV12-3 or TRBV12-4 to TRBJ2-1; 11 positions match TRBD2. The CDR3 runs to 16 residues. CDR3 in amino acids: CANSVIAGGPGNEQFF. CDR3 bases: TGTGCCAACAGTGTAATAGCGGGAGGGCCCGGCAATGAGCAGTTCTTC.

The chain is built from TRBV10-3 and TRBJ1-5; 9 bases agree with TRBD1. This CDR3 is 15 amino acids long. The V gene end was trimmed by 6 bases and the J gene end by 3 bases; junction bases not matched to a gene: 6. CDR1 is ENHRY and CDR2 is SYGVKD in the germline V gene. CDR3: CAISRGTGTNQPQHF. CDR3 bases: TGTGCCATCAGCAGGGGGACAGGGACCAATCAGCCCCAGCATTTT.

This clonotype was counted ten times or more. The chain recombines TRBV5-1 with TRBJ2-3, with TRBD1 identical over 8 bases. Germline values: CDR1 SGHRS, CDR2 YFSETQ. There are 14 residues in the CDR3. V was clipped by 4 bases and J by 6 bases; unmatched bases: 7. CDR3: CASSPDREGDTQYF. The DNA for the CDR3 is TGCGCCAGCAGCCCGGACAGGGAAGGGGATACGCAGTATTTT.

This clonotype showed up many times. V gene TRBV12-3 or TRBV12-4 combines with J gene TRBJ2-2; D is ambiguous. CDR3 length: 13 amino acids. The V end was cut by 9 bases, the J end by 0 bases, with 8 bases between. The CDR3 protein is CASRSSNTGELFF. In DNA, the CDR3 is TGTGCCAGTCGGTCGTCGAACACCGGGGAGCTGTTTTTT.

V and J are TRBV10-3 and TRBJ2-5; D gene ambiguous. V gave up 2 bases and J gave up 1 base, with 8 bases separating them. CDR3 length equals 14 residues. The germline CDR1 and CDR2 sequences are ENHRY and SYGVKD. The chain's CDR3 is CAISERQIQETQYF. DNA of the CDR3: TGTGCCATCAGTGAGCGCCAAATCCAAGAGACCCAGTACTTC.

The chain has TRBV5-1 and TRBJ1-1; D call uncertain. The CDR3 runs to 15 residues. The germline gives CDR1 SGHRS, CDR2 YFSETQ. Trimming cost V 0 bases and J 0 bases, with 9 bases left between them. The CDR3 region has the DNA TGCGCCAGCAGCTTGGAGCCCCGCGTGAACACTGAAGCTTTCTTT. Protein sequence: CASSLEPRVNTEAFF. Full variable domain (rest looked up from reference TRBV5-1 and TRBJ1-1): KAGVTQTPRYLIKTRGQQVTLSCSPISGHRSVSWYQQTPGQGLQFLFEYFSETQRNKGNFPGRFSGRQFSNSRSEMNVSTLELGDSALYLCASSLEPRVNTEAFFGQGTRLTVV.

This chain uses TRBV20-1 with TRBJ2-6; no clear D. CDR3 length equals 14 residues. V shed 2 bases and J shed 3 bases, with 8 bases lying between them. Per germline, CDR1 DFQATT and CDR2 SNEGSKA (reference sequence). CDR3 sequence: CSARWRGGANVLTF. Here the CDR3 DNA reads TGCAGTGCTAGATGGAGAGGTGGGGCCAACGTCCTGACTTTC.

There are a few counts of this clonotype. CDR3 DNA: TGTGCCAGCAGCTCGGGACTAGCGGAATACGAGCAGTACTTC. It translates to CASSSGLAEYEQYF. The V and J genes are TRBV3-1 and TRBJ2-7; TRBD2 aligns across 11 bases. Trimming at V came to 5 bases and at J to 4 bases, leaving 4 bases not matched to a gene. This CDR3 is built from 14 residues. Germline V gene data show CDR1 as LGHDT and CDR2 as YNNKEL (reference sequence).

The genes are TRBV4-1 and TRBJ2-4; D possibly uses TRBD1 or TRBD2 (5 bases each). The CDR3 sequence is 17 residues long. The V and J ends lost 3 bases and 1 base respectively, with 16 bases between them. Germline CDR1 MGHRA, CDR2 YSYEKL. In DNA form, the CDR3 reads TGCGCCAGCAGCCATCTAACAGGAGGAGACGCCAAAAACATTCAGTACTTC. The encoded protein is CASSHLTGGDAKNIQYF.

This clonotype was found a few times. The V call is TRBV10-3, the J call TRBJ2-5; D tentatively reads TRBD1 or TRBD2 (6 bases each). Germline-derived CDR1 and CDR2 are ENHRY and SYGVKD. The CDR3 sequence is 13 residues long. With 6 bases removed from V and 2 bases from J, the gap between germline ends came to 10 bases. For the CDR3, the DNA is TGTGCCATCAGCCGGGGGCAGCAAGAGACCCAGTACTTC. It encodes CAISRGQQETQYF.

The chain carries TRBV2 and TRBJ2-7, with TRBD1 identical over 7 bases. The CDR3 sequence is 14 residues long. J gave up 5 bases and V 3 bases, and 7 bases lay outside the gene matches. In germline, CDR1 is SNHLY, CDR2 FYNNEI. The CDR3 reads CASSEGRGSDEQYF. The CDR3 bases are TGTGCCAGCAGTGAGGGCAGGGGGAGCGACGAGCAGTACTTC.

This clonotype appeared a few times. The rearrangement joins TRBV7-2 to TRBJ1-1; unclear D gene. V lost 4 bases, J lost 1 base, and 10 bases lay in between. The germline CDR1 and CDR2 sequences are SGHTA and FQGNSA. The CDR3 is made up of 14 amino acids. CDR3 DNA sequence: TGTGCCAGCAGCTCAGAGTTCGGGAACACTGAAGCTTTCTTT. It yields the protein CASSSEFGNTEAFF.

This clonotype came up many times. The chain links TRBV3-1 to TRBJ2-7; D is perhaps TRBD2 (6 bases). This CDR3 is built from 14 residues. Germline values: CDR1 LGHDT, CDR2 YNNKEL (reference sequence). The V end was cut by 4 bases, the J end by 2 bases, with 12 bases between. This CDR3 reads CASSLGGLTYEQYF. The CDR3 coding sequence is TGTGCCAGCAGCCTCGGGGGATTGACCTACGAGCAGTACTTC.

This chain uses TRBV15 with TRBJ2-1; 7 nucleotides align to TRBD2. J gave up 9 bases and V 0 bases, and 11 bases lay outside the gene matches. CDR3 length: 16 residues. CDR1 is LNHNV and CDR2 is YYDKDF in the germline V gene (reference sequence). CDR3 nucleotide sequence: TGTGCCACCAGCAGAGATCGGCGGGAGCTGCGGAGTGAGCAGTTCTTC. It specifies CATSRDRRELRSEQFF.

This clonotype was counted between two and nine times. The chain's CDR3 is CASSQEKWVQGANEQYF. CDR3 coding DNA: TGTGCCAGCAGCCAAGAAAAGTGGGTACAGGGGGCTAATGAGCAGTACTTC. The chain uses TRBV14 and TRBJ2-7, with TRBD1 matching over 9 bases. Trimming removed 0 bases from V and 7 bases from J; junction bases left unmatched: 13. CDR1 and CDR2 from the germline V gene are SGHDN and FVKESK. This CDR3 is built from 17 residues.

This chain connects TRBV28 to TRBJ2-3; the match to TRBD2 covers 8 bases. Unmatched junction bases numbered 16, after V lost 5 bases and J lost 6 bases. CDR1 is MDHEN, CDR2 SYDVKM, per germline. CDR3 length: 17 residues. As DNA, the CDR3 is TGTGCCAGCAGTCAACGAGCGGGAGCCCTGATCGGGGATACGCAGTATTTT. As protein: CASSQRAGALIGDTQYF.

The V gene is TRBV12-3 or TRBV12-4, the J gene TRBJ1-1; the match to TRBD1 covers 7 bases. With 4 bases clipped from V and 0 bases from J, the junction kept 5 bases outside the gene matches. The CDR3 spans 15 residues. DNA of the CDR3: TGTGCCAGCAGTTCCCCGGGACAGATGAACACTGAAGCTTTCTTT. It translates to CASSSPGQMNTEAFF.

This sequence joins TRBV20-1 and TRBJ2-1; 13 nucleotides line up with TRBD2. The CDR3 has 15 amino acids. The junction had 3 bases not matched to a gene; V was cut back by 4 bases and J by 3 bases. Germline assignment: CDR1 DFQATT and CDR2 SNEGSKA (reference sequence). Written as DNA, the CDR3 is TGCAGTGCTAACCGACTAGCGGGGGGCTACAATGAGCAGTTCTTC. Translating gives CSANRLAGGYNEQFF.